The 22 T cell receptor beta chains presented below share a single source sample, sequenced in a study of response to subunit inactivated influenza vaccine. MiXCR was run by TCRdb on the RT-PCR reads, yielding one entry per CDR3 protein. This sample carries about 190,000 distinct CDR3 sequences, around 15% of them seen once, and the ten largest clones take 26%. Sample: CD8+ T cells sorted from PBMCs, taken around 5 days after vaccination. Receptor source: a man aged 50-59 years who received an inactivated influenza vaccine.

The rearrangement uses TRBV4-1 and TRBJ2-1, with TRBD1 as a possible D gene (5 bases). Trimming removed 0 bases at V and 13 bases at J, with 16 bases between. The CDR3 is made up of 14 amino acids. Looked up from germline, CDR1 is MGHRA and CDR2 is YSYEKL. DNA of the CDR3: TGCGCCAGCAGCCAAGATAAACCCCAAGGGGTCCAGTTCTTC. Translating it yields CASSQDKPQGVQFF.

In its sample, this clonotype was seen a few times. This chain connects TRBV11-2 to TRBJ2-7; 8 positions agree with TRBD2. V lost 4 bases to trimming and J lost 3 bases; unmatched junction nucleotides: 5. CDR1 is SGHAT, CDR2 FQNNGV, per germline. The CDR3 totals 14 residues. The CDR3 spells CASSWSGGLYEQYF. The CDR3 nucleotides read TGTGCCAGCAGCTGGAGCGGGGGCCTCTACGAGCAGTACTTC.

V gene TRBV9 combines with J gene TRBJ2-1, with 7 bases that match TRBD2. From germline, CDR1 is SGDLS and CDR2 YYNGEE. V lost 6 bases, J lost 0 bases, and 9 bases stayed unmatched. This CDR3 contains 16 residues. The CDR3 here is CASTFTGGSSYNEQFF. The CDR3 bases are TGTGCCAGCACCTTTACTGGCGGGAGCTCCTACAATGAGCAGTTCTTC.

The sample holds a few counts of this clonotype. This chain joins TRBV11-2 and TRBJ2-7, with D maybe TRBD2 (5 bases). The ends were cut back, 1 base at V and 3 bases at J, with 13 bases in the middle. The CDR3 spans 15 residues. Germline CDR1 SGHAT, CDR2 FQNNGV. The CDR3 sequence: CASSLGNTGYYEQYF. For the CDR3, the DNA is TGTGCCAGCAGCTTAGGAAATACGGGGTACTACGAGCAGTACTTC.

This clonotype occurred a few times. This chain joins TRBV27 and TRBJ1-2; maybe TRBD1 (5 bases). Germline V lookup: CDR1 MNHEY, CDR2 SMNVEV (reference sequence). This CDR3 region has 15 residues. V was trimmed by 0 bases and J by 6 bases, leaving 14 bases between them. CDR3 coding DNA: TGTGCCAGCAGTTTATCGGTCAGGGAGTACGATGGCTACACCTTC. This encodes CASSLSVREYDGYTF.

V usage is TRBV29-1 and J usage is TRBJ2-3, with TRBD2 matching over 13 bases. Germline loops: CDR1 SQVTM, CDR2 ANQGSEA. The CDR3 runs to 15 residues. V lost 2 bases, J lost 3 bases, and 2 bases stayed unmatched. The CDR3 bases are TGCAGCGTTGAAAGACTAGCGGGGGGAACAGATACGCAGTATTTT. Its protein product is CSVERLAGGTDTQYF.

This clonotype has a handful of counts. The V gene is TRBV12-3 or TRBV12-4, the J gene TRBJ1-1; D remains ambiguous. CDR3 length: 13 amino acids. With 6 bases removed from V and 0 bases from J, the gap between germline ends came to 8 bases. The CDR3, as DNA: TGTGCCAGCAGCCCAGAATTGAACACTGAAGCTTTCTTT. This codes for CASSPELNTEAFF.

This clonotype was picked up many times. The rearrangement uses TRBV6-2 or TRBV6-3 and TRBJ1-5; no definite D call. V dropped 2 bases and J dropped 7 bases, with 12 bases sitting between them. The CDR3 covers 14 residues. CDR1 and CDR2 from the germline V gene are MNHEY and SVGEGT. In nucleotides, the CDR3 is TGTGCCAGCAGTTACCCCCCGGGCTCACAGCCCCAGCATTTT. It codes for CASSYPPGSQPQHF.

This clonotype has a handful of counts. This chain connects TRBV6-5 to TRBJ2-1, with 7 bases aligning to TRBD1. Germline values: CDR1 MNHEY, CDR2 SVGAGI. The CDR3 sequence is 15 residues long. The V and J ends lost 4 bases and 6 bases, in that order; junction bases with no gene match: 9. Here the CDR3 reads CASSSTGAAGNEQFF. CDR3 nucleotide sequence: TGTGCCAGCAGTTCAACAGGGGCCGCTGGCAATGAGCAGTTCTTC.

This CDR3 reads CASSVGTDYGYTF. The CDR3 nucleotides read TGTGCCAGCAGCGTGGGGACAGACTATGGCTACACCTTC. V is TRBV9 and J is TRBJ1-2; 7 nucleotides line up with TRBD1. This CDR3 is built from 13 residues. Germline trimming cut 2 bases from V and 3 bases from J; bases unmatched to any gene: 1. CDR1 SGDLS and CDR2 YYNGEE come from the germline V gene. The complete variable domain, with remaining parts taken from reference TRBV9 and TRBJ1-2, reads DSGVTQTPKHLITATGQRVTLRCSPRSGDLSVYWYQQSLDQGLQFLIQYYNGEERAKGNILERFSAQQFPDLHSELNLSSLELGDSALYFCASSVGTDYGYTFGSGTRLTVV.

This clonotype was seen a handful of times. The chain carries TRBV28 and TRBJ2-5; D may match TRBD1 or TRBD2 (5 bases each). With 2 bases removed from V and 5 bases from J, the gap between germline ends came to 9 bases. CDR1 is MDHEN and CDR2 is SYDVKM in the germline V gene. The CDR3 spans 13 residues. The CDR3, as DNA: TGTGCCAGCAGTTTACGGGGCCGGGAGACCCAGTACTTC. Translating gives CASSLRGRETQYF.

The V call is TRBV29-1, the J call TRBJ2-7; D gene unclear. The length of the CDR3 is 12 residues. Per the germline V gene, CDR1 is SQVTM and CDR2 is ANQGSEA. Trimming took 2 bases from V and 2 from J, leaving 7 bases between them. The CDR3 DNA reads as TGCAGCGTTGAAATGTCACCCTACGAGCAGTACTTC. Protein sequence: CSVEMSPYEQYF.

Only a few counts were recorded for this clonotype. This chain connects TRBV7-2 to TRBJ2-3, with 9 bases fitting TRBD2. The germline gives CDR1 SGHTA, CDR2 FQGNSA. V shed 0 bases, J shed 2 bases, and the junction held 9 bases outside the gene matches. The CDR3 sequence is 18 residues long. This CDR3 is CASSLALFAGGPTDTQYF. The CDR3 bases are TGTGCCAGCAGCTTAGCGTTGTTTGCGGGGGGGCCCACAGATACGCAGTATTTT. The full variable domain, completed using reference TRBV7-2 and TRBJ2-3, is GAGVSQSPSNKVTEKGKDVELRCDPISGHTALYWYRQSLGQGLEFLIYFQGNSAPDKSGLPSDRFSAERTGGSVSTLTIQRTQQEDSAVYLCASSLALFAGGPTDTQYFGPGTRLTVL.

This clonotype showed up just a few times. This rearrangement joins TRBV4-2 to TRBJ2-7, with a weak D call TRBD1 (5 bases). V gave up 2 bases and J gave up 5 bases, with 22 bases separating them. The CDR3 spans 17 residues. From germline, CDR1 is LGHNA and CDR2 YNFKEQ. The CDR3 region has the DNA TGTGCCAGCAGCCAAAGTTTGGATAGGGGCTTCACCCACGAGCAGTACTTC. Its translation is CASSQSLDRGFTHEQYF.

CDR3 sequence reads: CATVQGVNTEAFF. The CDR3 bases are TGTGCCACCGTACAGGGGGTGAACACTGAAGCTTTCTTT. This chain joins TRBV6-6 and TRBJ1-1; 8 bases map to TRBD1. V lost 10 bases to trimming and J lost 0 bases; unmatched junction nucleotides: 4. Germline V gives CDR1 MNHNY, CDR2 SVGAGI (reference sequence). The CDR3 has 13 residues.

This clonotype was seen a handful of times. The chain combines TRBV28 with TRBJ1-1; 10 bases fit TRBD1. The J segment lost 1 base and the V segment lost 6 bases, leaving 11 bases of the junction unmatched. This CDR3 has 17 residues. Looked up from germline, CDR1 is MDHEN and CDR2 is SYDVKM. Here the CDR3 reads CASSPLPGQGWNTEAFF. CDR3 bases: TGTGCCAGCAGCCCGTTGCCGGGACAGGGGTGGAACACTGAAGCTTTCTTT. Looking up the rest from reference TRBV28 and TRBJ1-1 gives the full variable domain: DVKVTQSSRYLVKRTGEKVFLECVQDMDHENMFWYRQDPGLGLRLIYFSYDVKMKEKGDIPEGYSVSREKKERFSLILESASTNQTSMYLCASSPLPGQGWNTEAFFGQGTRLTVV.

This clonotype appeared a single time. J is TRBJ2-1 and V is TRBV29-1; tentatively, D is TRBD2 (6 bases). The CDR3 totals 11 residues. Germline V lookup: CDR1 SQVTM, CDR2 ANQGSEA. The V end lost 8 bases, the J end lost 7 bases, and 12 bases lay between the germline ends. This CDR3 reads CSTERGNEQFF. CDR3 coding DNA: TGCAGCACCGAACGGGGGAATGAGCAGTTCTTC.

This clonotype has more than one count but fewer than ten. The chain joins TRBV9 to TRBJ2-2, with D unresolved. This CDR3 spans 15 amino acids. Germline CDR1 SGDLS, CDR2 YYNGEE. V lost 2 bases, J lost 0 bases, and 8 bases lay in between. CDR3 amino acids: CASSVDRPNTGELFF. The CDR3 bases are TGTGCCAGCAGCGTGGACCGACCGAACACCGGGGAGCTGTTTTTT. Full variable domain (outside the CDR3, taken from reference TRBV9 and TRBJ2-2): DSGVTQTPKHLITATGQRVTLRCSPRSGDLSVYWYQQSLDQGLQFLIQYYNGEERAKGNILERFSAQQFPDLHSELNLSSLELGDSALYFCASSVDRPNTGELFFGEGSRLTVL.

This chain uses TRBV19 with TRBJ2-3; 7 nucleotides agree with TRBD2. V lost 7 bases and J lost 3; bases outside the gene matches: 10. Germline CDR1 is LNHDA and CDR2 is SQIVND (reference sequence). This CDR3 comprises 15 residues. DNA of the CDR3: TGTGCCAGTACCCTAGGGGCGGGAGATACAGATACGCAGTATTTT. Translating gives CASTLGAGDTDTQYF.

This clonotype was seen a handful of times. This chain links TRBV7-8 with TRBJ2-7; 9 nucleotides align to TRBD2. This CDR3 spans 16 amino acids. From germline, CDR1 is SGHVS and CDR2 FQNEAQ. V shed 1 base, J shed 7 bases, and the junction held 11 bases outside the gene matches. CDR3 DNA sequence: TGTGCCAGCAGCTTAGAGGGACTAGCCCGGAATGAGGAGCAGTACTTC. Protein: CASSLEGLARNEEQYF.

There are a few counts of this clonotype. The J gene is TRBJ1-1, the V gene TRBV6-4; 9 bases fit TRBD1. Looked up from germline, CDR1 is MRHNA and CDR2 is SNTAGT. V shed 1 base and J 6 bases; nucleotides not matched to a gene: 0. The length of the CDR3 is 13 residues. The CDR3 bases are TGTGCCAGCAGTGACTGGACAGGGGCTGAAGCTTTCTTT. Translation: CASSDWTGAEAFF.

This clonotype was counted at least ten times. The V and J genes are TRBV7-9 and TRBJ2-1, with 10 positions matching TRBD2. The CDR3 loop spans 16 amino acids. Germline CDR1 SEHNR, CDR2 FQNEAQ (reference sequence). The V segment lost 6 bases and the J segment 10 bases; nucleotides outside the gene matches: 15. The CDR3 sequence is CASRQLSGGSAWEQFF. The CDR3 bases are TGTGCCAGCAGACAACTTAGCGGGGGGTCCGCATGGGAGCAGTTCTTC.